This section outlines one T cell receptor (beta chain) sequence together with its context. Its antigen remains unknown. Template material for amplifying TCR beta CDR3 regions consisted of RNA transcripts. First-round RT-PCR targeting the TCR CDR3 was performed with the HTBI primer set. TCRdb re-called the multiplex PCR reads with MiXCR, one entry per CDR3 protein. The sample has roughly 720,000 distinct CDR3 sequences, approximately 15% seen once. This sample was included in a study of T cells in Graves' hyperthyroidism and ophthalmopathy. Study-wide results and limits: Most thyroid-expanded clonotypes above 0.001 were also found in blood. Ophthalmopathy was predicted by the model a median of 6.5 months ahead of onset.

The study defined stable Graves' hyperthyroidism as no ophthalmopathy progression within 18 months. A 10 ml volume of fresh peripheral blood provided the PBMCs. The germline V gene encodes CDR1 LGHDT and CDR2 YNNKEL (reference sequence). V gave up 8 bases and J gave up 2 bases; unmatched junction bases: 6. The CDR3 consists of 14 residues. The chain joins TRBV3-1 to TRBJ2-7, with TRBD2 matching over 10 bases. The source of this sequence is a man aged 50-60 years with Graves' hyperthyroidism. Sequenced sample: blood. The CDR3 here is CASQRTSGAYEQYF. The CDR3 nucleotides are TGTGCCAGCCAACGGACTAGCGGAGCCTACGAGCAGTACTTC.